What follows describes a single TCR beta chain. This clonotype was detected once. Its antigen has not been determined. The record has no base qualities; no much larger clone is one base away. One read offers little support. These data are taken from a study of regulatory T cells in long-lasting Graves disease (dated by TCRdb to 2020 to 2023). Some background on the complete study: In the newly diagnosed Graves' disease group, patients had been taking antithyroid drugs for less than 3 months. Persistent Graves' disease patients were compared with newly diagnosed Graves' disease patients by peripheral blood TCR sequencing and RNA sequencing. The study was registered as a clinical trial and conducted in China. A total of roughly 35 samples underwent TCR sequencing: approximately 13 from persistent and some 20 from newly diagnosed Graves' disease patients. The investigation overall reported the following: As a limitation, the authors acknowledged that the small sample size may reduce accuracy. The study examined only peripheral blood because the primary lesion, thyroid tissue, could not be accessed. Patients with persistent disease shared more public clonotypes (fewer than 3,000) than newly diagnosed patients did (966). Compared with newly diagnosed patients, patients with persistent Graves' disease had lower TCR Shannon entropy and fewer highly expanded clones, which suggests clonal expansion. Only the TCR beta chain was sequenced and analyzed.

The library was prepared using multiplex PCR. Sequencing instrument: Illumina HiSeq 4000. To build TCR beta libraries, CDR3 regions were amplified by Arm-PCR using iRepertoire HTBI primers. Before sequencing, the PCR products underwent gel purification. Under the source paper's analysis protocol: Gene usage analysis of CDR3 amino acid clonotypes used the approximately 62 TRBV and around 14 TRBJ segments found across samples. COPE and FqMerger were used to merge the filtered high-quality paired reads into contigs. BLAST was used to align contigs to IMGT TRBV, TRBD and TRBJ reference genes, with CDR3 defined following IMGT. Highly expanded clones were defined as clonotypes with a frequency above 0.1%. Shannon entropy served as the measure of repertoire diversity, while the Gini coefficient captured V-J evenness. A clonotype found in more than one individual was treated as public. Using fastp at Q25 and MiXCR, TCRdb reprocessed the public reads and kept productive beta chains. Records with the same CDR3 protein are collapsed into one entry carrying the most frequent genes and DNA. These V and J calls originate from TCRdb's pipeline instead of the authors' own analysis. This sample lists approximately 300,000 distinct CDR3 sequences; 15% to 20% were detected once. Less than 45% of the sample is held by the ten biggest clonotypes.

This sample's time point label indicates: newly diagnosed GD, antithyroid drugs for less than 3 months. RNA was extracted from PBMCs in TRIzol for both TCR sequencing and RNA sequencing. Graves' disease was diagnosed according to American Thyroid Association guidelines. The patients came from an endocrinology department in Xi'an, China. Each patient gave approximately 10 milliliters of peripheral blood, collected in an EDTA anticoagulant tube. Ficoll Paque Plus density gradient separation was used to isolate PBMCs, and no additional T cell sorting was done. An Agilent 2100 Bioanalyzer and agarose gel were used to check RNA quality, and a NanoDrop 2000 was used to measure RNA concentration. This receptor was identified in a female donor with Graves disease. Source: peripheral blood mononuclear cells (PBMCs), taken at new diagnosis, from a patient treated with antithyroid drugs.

At the DNA level, the sequence is TGTGCCAGCAGCCCCCGGACAGGGACCTCTGGAAACACCATATATTTT. Translated, this gives CASSPRTGTSGNTIYF. This receptor chain uses TRBV7-8 and TRBJ1-3; a stretch of 8 junction bases matches TRBD1. From the cysteine up to the phenylalanine, the CDR3 has a length of 16 residues. Just CDR3 DNA is preserved here, 48 bases in frame from base 1. After removal of 5 bases from V and 0 bases from J, the junction retains 6 bases not matched to a gene. The germline V gene supplies CDR1 SGHVS and CDR2 FQNEAQ.